One and the same sample provided the 3 T cell receptor beta chains below, sequenced in a study of blood T cell repertoires in COVID-19. Repertoires were generated with immunoSEQ multiplex PCR, while TCRdb's copy carries only in-frame clones and drops some. The sample lists roughly 66,000 clones, approximately 82% occurring once. The sequencing input was peripheral blood. All receptors derive from a man in his sixties with acute or convalescent COVID-19.

The table lists this clone with a few counts. This sequence joins TRBV7-8 and TRBJ1-6; 9 nucleotides line up with TRBD1. The CDR3 is made up of 15 amino acids. J lost 7 bases, V lost 5 bases, and 6 bases had no gene match. Germline V gives CDR1 SGHVS, CDR2 FQNEAQ. CDR3 in amino acids: CASSLGTGPNSPLHF. In DNA, the CDR3 is TGTGCCAGCAGCCTAGGGACAGGGCCAAATTCACCCCTCCACTTT.

This chain uses TRBV5-6 with TRBJ1-2, with 9 bases that match TRBD1. J gave up 2 bases and V 0 bases, and 5 bases lay outside the gene matches. From germline, CDR1 is SGHDT and CDR2 YYEEEE. The CDR3 covers 16 residues. CDR3 amino acids: CASSLGDRANNYGYTF. The CDR3 nucleotides read TGTGCCAGCAGCTTGGGGGACAGGGCAAACAACTATGGCTACACCTTC.

The chain uses TRBV7-2 and TRBJ1-2, with D tentatively TRBD1 (6 bases). CDR1 is SGHTA and CDR2 is FQGNSA in the germline V gene. This CDR3 is built from 18 residues. Trimming removed 1 base at V and 5 bases at J, with 23 bases between. This chain's CDR3 is CASSLGTVGSGVRYGYTF. CDR3 DNA sequence: TGTGCCAGCAGCTTAGGAACTGTTGGGTCAGGGGTTAGGTATGGCTACACCTTC.